This T cell receptor (beta chain) was captured in a study of OX40 agonist ivuxolimab in advanced cancers. At the level of the whole study: Ivuxolimab, which targeted the costimulatory receptor OX40 (CD134), was an agonistic, fully human IgG2 monoclonal antibody. Intravenous ivuxolimab was administered to patients every 2 weeks at six dose levels: 0.01, 0.1, 0.3, 1.5, 3 and 10 mg/kg. Of the roughly 51 dose-escalation patients, hepatocellular carcinoma was present in about 20, melanoma in roughly 15, renal cell carcinoma in 9 and head and neck cancer in 9. A male proportion of 70% to 90% and a mean age of about 60 years, ranging from roughly 23 to 85, were recorded for the dose-escalation cohort. Patients were allowed to have had prior anti-PD-1, anti-PD-L1 or anti-CTLA-4 therapy, and roughly 40% of the dose-escalation patients had previously received checkpoint inhibitors. Three dose-escalation patients achieved partial responses, one with hepatocellular carcinoma and two with cutaneous melanoma. The point of sequencing TCRbeta in the periphery was to test whether ivuxolimab changed TCR sequence diversity and drove clonal T-cell expansion. The paper reports the monotherapy dose-escalation portion (N of about 51 patients) of the phase I ivuxolimab trial.

To sequence the TCRbeta CDR3 region, genomic DNA was isolated from the sorted cells. The immunoSEQ Assay was used for sequencing of TCRbeta CDR3 regions. This is the immuneACCESS table as TCRdb keeps it, with only in-frame sequences that have V and J called. A part of the clones is gone; compared with another copy, unresolved V genes explain less than half, and the rest is unexplained. The sample table holds 70,000 or so clones, of which about 93% were seen once. The ten largest account for about 0.51% of the sample. As regards this clone: It has no known antigen specificity. Base qualities are not recorded, but no much larger clone differs from it by a single base.

The trial excluded patients who had a history of autoimmune disease or were on systemic immunosuppression. Peripheral blood for TCR sequencing was drawn from every dose cohort at baseline, at cycle 4 day 1 and at cycle 7 day 1. Samples were obtained from an open-label, multicenter, first-in-human phase I dose-escalation trial of ivuxolimab. The trial enrolled adults with locally advanced or metastatic head and neck squamous cell, hepatocellular, melanoma or renal cell carcinoma. Before TCR sequencing, CD4+ T cells and CD8+ T cells from peripheral blood were sorted into separate populations. On the study overall, not on this receptor specifically: After ivuxolimab, CD8+ T cells had more expanded clones than CD4+ T cells on average. In partial responders in the 0.1-3.0 mg/kg groups, normalized peripheral clonal expansion was found to be among the lowest, especially among CD8+ T cells. At doses of 0.1 to 3.0 mg/kg, clonal expansion of both CD4+ and CD8+ blood T cells was observed from baseline to week 6. Antigen specificity was not determined for the clonally expanded peripheral T cells. Low levels of normalized T-cell clonal expansion were also seen in some patients who did not respond.

Spanning cysteine to phenylalanine, the CDR3 consists of 15 amino acids. Of all the DNA, just the CDR3 is kept, 45 bases in frame from base 1. The rearrangement combines TRBV21-1 with TRBJ2-5; the D segment call TRBD1 is taken from the table without a DNA check. TRBV21-1 counts as a pseudogene. The clonotype originates from an adult with an advanced solid tumor such as melanoma, head and neck, liver or kidney cancer. The sequenced sample was CD4+ or CD8+ T cells sorted from blood, obtained in a trial of the OX40 agonist ivuxolimab. The CDR3 region reads CASSNEGDRVREQYF. The nucleotide sequence reads TGTGCCAGCAGCAATGAGGGTGACAGGGTTAGGGAGCAGTACTTC.